The entry that follows covers one T cell receptor (beta chain) sequence. The antigen it binds to is not known. Base qualities are not at hand, and no much larger clone is one base apart. This sample was included in a study of cytomegalovirus exposure and HLA in healthy donors (dated by TCRdb to about 2017). Turning to the overall study: The 500 to 800 repertoires of the first cohort and the 120 or so validation repertoires were produced on the same platform, according to a later analysis. The study combined high-throughput TCR immunosequencing, statistical association of individual TCRs with disease status, and machine learning to predict cytomegalovirus infection status. The aim of the study was to test whether cataloging public T cell receptors could identify signatures of past pathogen exposure. Besides the first cohort of 550 to 750 subjects, a separate validation cohort made up of some 110 different subjects was used. Summary of the overall study and its limitations: The classifier was reported to diagnose cytomegalovirus status with high specificity and sensitivity in both the original cohort and the validation cohort. According to the authors, the approach could potentially be generalized to other disease states and immunological phenotypes. The study listed 150 to 200 TCR beta chains as associated with cytomegalovirus. In vitro tests confirmed that a few of the cytomegalovirus-associated TCR beta chains recognize cytomegalovirus antigens. While some public TCRs were present in many individuals, most TCR sequences turned up only very rarely across donors. Subsequent analysis determined that TCRs grouped into clusters in the first cohort also showed a tendency toward co-occurrence across the 120 or so validation repertoires, and roughly 94% of cluster scores exceeded 0. A later analysis had no HLA typing for the validation cohort, so co-occurrence there was scored across all 130 or so repertoires.

At the junction V is shortened by 6 bases and J by 8 bases, with 17 bases in between. The germline V gene provides CDR1 MDHEN and CDR2 SYDVKM. The CDR3 numbers 14 residues from cysteine through phenylalanine. Of the read, only the CDR3 DNA is kept; its 42 bases are in frame from base 1. The receptor library was made with the immunoSEQ multiplex PCR assay. The source study handled its data this way. A statistical classification framework was built to diagnose cytomegalovirus status from the catalog of TCR beta chain sequences. TCRdb carries this immuneACCESS record with in-frame sequences only. Its versions omit some clonotypes, under half of them owing to an unresolved V gene in the studies checked, with the rest unexplained. That table supplies the V and J calls and clone size; D and trimming were determined from the DNA. Across this sample there are 160,000 or so clones, with around nine tenths seen only once. Together, the top ten hold approximately 2.5% of the sample.

Separate from the approximately 700-subject first cohort, the validation cohort of more than 90 subjects was the group to which the donors belonged. The chain couples TRBV28 to TRBJ2-1; the D segment could be TRBD1, given 6 matching bases. Sequences were obtained from PBMCs. This receptor was obtained from a man between 18 and 29 years old in good health and CMV-seropositive. Here is the DNA: TGTGCCAGCAGCAACGGACAGTCCTGGGATGAGCAGTTCTTC. This translates into CASSNGQSWDEQFF.